This TCR beta chain was retrieved from a study of T-cell memory formation after mild COVID-19. Study summary: TCR clusters were largely donor specific.

This clonotype was counted between two and nine times. The antigen is unknown. One entry per CDR3 protein results from TCRdb running MiXCR on the 5' RACE reads. The repertoire includes about 200,000 distinct CDR3 sequences, more than 8% of them detected once, and roughly 4% sits in the top ten. Study-level points and caveats: Mostly located in CM and EM were contracting CD4+ clones, with contracting CD8+ clones located in EMRA. Clones contracting across day 15 to 85 had a balanced CD4/CD8 profile; later expanding clones leaned CD4+.

This clonotype was sampled from a man aged 18-30 years who had mild COVID-19 (a few samples of this study predate the infection). Cell type and time point are not known. The sample consisted of PBMCs or a T cell subset sorted from them (not recorded which).

The CDR3 here is CASRGVSEKLFF. In DNA, the CDR3 is TGTGCCAGCAGAGGGGTTAGTGAAAAACTGTTTTTT. The V gene is TRBV6-5, the J gene TRBJ1-4, with D possibly TRBD1 on 5 matching bases. CDR3 length equals 12 residues. V lost 6 bases and J lost 7, with 9 bases in between. The V gene's germline CDR1 is MNHEY and CDR2 SVGAGI.